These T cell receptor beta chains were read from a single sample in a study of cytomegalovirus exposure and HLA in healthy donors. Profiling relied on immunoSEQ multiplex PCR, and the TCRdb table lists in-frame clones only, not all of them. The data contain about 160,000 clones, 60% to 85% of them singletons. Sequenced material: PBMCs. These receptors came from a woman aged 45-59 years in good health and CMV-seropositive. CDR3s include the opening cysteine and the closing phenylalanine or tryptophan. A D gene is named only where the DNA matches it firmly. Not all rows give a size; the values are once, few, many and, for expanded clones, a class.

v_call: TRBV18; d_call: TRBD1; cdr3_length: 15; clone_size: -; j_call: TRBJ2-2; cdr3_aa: CASSPAGTGPGELFF; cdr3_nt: TGTGCCAGCTCACCGGCCGGGACAGGGCCCGGGGAGCTGTTTTTT
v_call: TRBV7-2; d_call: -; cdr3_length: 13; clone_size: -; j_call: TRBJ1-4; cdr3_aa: CASSLAQGGKLFF; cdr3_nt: TGTGCCAGCAGCTTAGCGCAGGGTGGAAAACTGTTTTTT
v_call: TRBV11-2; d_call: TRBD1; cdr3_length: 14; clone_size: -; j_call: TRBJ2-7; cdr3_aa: CASSLAGGDYEQYF; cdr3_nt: TGTGCCAGCAGCTTAGCAGGGGGAGACTACGAGCAGTACTTC
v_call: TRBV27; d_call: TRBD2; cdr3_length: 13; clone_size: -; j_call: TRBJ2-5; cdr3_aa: CASSQRGQETQYF; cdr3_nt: TGTGCCAGCAGTCAGCGGGGCCAAGAGACCCAGTACTTC
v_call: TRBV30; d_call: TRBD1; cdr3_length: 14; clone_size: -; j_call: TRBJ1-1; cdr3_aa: CAYRQGKTNTEAFF; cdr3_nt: TGTGCCTATAGACAGGGAAAGACGAACACTGAAGCTTTCTTT
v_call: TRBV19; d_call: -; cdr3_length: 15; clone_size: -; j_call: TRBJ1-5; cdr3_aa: CASSIDLRYNQPQHF; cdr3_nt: TGTGCCAGTAGTATAGATCTCAGATACAATCAGCCCCAGCATTTT
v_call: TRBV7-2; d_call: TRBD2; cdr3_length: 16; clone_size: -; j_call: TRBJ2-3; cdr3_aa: CASSLRVGGEGNTQYF; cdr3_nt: TGTGCCAGCAGCTTAAGGGTCGGCGGGGAGGGAAATACGCAGTATTTT
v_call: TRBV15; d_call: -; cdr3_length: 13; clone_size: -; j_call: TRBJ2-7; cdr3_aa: CATSRVEGGEQYF; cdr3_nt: TGTGCCACCAGCAGAGTTGAGGGCGGCGAGCAGTACTTC
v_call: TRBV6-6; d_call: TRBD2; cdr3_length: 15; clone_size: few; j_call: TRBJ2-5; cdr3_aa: CASSYSTGGAETQYF; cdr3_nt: TGTGCCAGCAGTTACTCGACGGGGGGAGCGGAGACCCAGTACTTC
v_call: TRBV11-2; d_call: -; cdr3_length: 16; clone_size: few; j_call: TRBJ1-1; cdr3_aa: CASSLRAGTLNTEAFF; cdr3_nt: TGTGCCAGCAGCTTAAGAGCGGGGACCTTGAACACTGAAGCTTTCTTT
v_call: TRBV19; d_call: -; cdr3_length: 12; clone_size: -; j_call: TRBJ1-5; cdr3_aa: CASSTVRGPQHF; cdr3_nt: TGTGCCAGTAGTACAGTACGCGGGCCCCAGCATTTT
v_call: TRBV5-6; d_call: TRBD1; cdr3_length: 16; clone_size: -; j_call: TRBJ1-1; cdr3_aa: CASSSGTGFGQRRAFF; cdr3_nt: TGTGCCAGCAGCTCTGGGACAGGCTTCGGGCAAAGAAGAGCTTTCTTT
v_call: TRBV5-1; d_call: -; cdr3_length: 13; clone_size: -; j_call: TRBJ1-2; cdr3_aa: CASSLVPSAGYTF; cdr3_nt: TGCGCCAGCAGCTTGGTGCCCAGCGCTGGCTACACCTTC
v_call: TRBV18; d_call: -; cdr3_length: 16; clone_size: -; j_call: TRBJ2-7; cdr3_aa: CASSPNLAGNSYEQYF; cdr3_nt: TGTGCCAGCTCACCAAACCTCGCAGGGAACTCCTACGAGCAGTACTTC
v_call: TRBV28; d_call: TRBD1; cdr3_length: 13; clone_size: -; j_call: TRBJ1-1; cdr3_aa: CASSFGTDTEAFF; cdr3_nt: TGTGCCAGCAGTTTTGGGACAGACACTGAAGCTTTCTTT
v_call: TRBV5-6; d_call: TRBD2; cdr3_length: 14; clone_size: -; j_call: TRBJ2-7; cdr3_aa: CASSLYGRVYEQYF; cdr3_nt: TGTGCCAGCAGCTTGTATGGGAGGGTGTACGAGCAGTACTTC
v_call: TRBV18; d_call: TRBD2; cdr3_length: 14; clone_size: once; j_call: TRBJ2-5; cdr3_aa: CASSQRGGQETQYF; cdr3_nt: TGTGCCAGCTCACAGCGGGGGGGCCAAGAGACCCAGTACTTC
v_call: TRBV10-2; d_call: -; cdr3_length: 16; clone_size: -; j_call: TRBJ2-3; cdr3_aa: CASSARQTRSTDTQYF; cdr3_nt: TGCGCCAGCAGTGCTAGACAGACTAGGAGCACAGATACGCAGTATTTT
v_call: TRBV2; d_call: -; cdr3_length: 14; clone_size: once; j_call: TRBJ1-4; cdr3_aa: CASALGSTNEKLFF; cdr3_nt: TGTGCCAGCGCTCTGGGGAGCACTAATGAAAAACTGTTTTTT
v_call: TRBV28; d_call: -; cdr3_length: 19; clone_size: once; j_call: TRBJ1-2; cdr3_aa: CASSFVVLTERQTNYGYTF; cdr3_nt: TGTGCCAGCAGTTTTGTAGTGCTAACAGAGCGGCAGACTAACTATGGCTACACCTTC
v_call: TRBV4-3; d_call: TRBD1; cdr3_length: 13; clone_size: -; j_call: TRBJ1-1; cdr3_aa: CASSRSQGAEAFF; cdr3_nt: TGCGCCAGCAGCCGATCCCAGGGGGCTGAAGCTTTCTTT
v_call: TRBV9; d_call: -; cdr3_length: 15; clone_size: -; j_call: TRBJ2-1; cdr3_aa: CASTLGGSGYNEQFF; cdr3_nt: TGTGCCAGCACCTTGGGGGGATCCGGTTACAATGAGCAGTTCTTC
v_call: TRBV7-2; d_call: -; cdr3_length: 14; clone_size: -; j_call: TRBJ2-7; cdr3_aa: CASSLASASYEQYF; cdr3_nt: TGTGCCAGCAGCTTGGCTAGCGCTTCCTACGAGCAGTACTTC
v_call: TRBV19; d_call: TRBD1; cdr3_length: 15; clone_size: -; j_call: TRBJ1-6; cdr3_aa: CASSGGTGFNSPLHF; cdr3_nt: TGTGCCAGTAGTGGCGGGACAGGGTTTAATTCACCCCTCCACTTT
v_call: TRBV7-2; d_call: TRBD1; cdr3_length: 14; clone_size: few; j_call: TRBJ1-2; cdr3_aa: CASSPKGQGNGYTF; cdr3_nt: TGTGCCAGCAGCCCCAAGGGACAGGGGAATGGCTACACCTTC
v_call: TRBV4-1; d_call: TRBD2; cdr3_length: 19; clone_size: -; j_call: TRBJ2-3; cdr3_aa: CASSQVPRPAGGSTDTQYF; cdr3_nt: TGCGCCAGCAGCCAAGTTCCTAGGCCAGCGGGGGGGAGCACAGATACGCAGTATTTT
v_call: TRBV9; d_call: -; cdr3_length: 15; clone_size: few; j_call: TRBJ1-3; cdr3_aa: CASSVEGGSGNTIYF; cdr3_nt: TGTGCCAGCAGCGTAGAAGGGGGATCAGGAAACACCATATATTTT
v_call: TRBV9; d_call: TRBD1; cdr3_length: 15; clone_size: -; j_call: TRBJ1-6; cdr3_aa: CASSVDAGGNSPLHF; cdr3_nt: TGTGCCAGCAGCGTAGATGCAGGGGGCAATTCACCCCTCCACTTT
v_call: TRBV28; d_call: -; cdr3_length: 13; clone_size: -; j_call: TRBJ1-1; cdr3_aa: CASSRGAGTEAFF; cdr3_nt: TGTGCCAGCAGCCGCGGGGCGGGAACTGAAGCTTTCTTT
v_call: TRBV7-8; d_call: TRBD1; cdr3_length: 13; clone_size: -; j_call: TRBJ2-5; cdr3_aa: CASSSGQVETQYF; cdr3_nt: TGTGCCAGCAGCTCCGGACAGGTGGAGACCCAGTACTTC
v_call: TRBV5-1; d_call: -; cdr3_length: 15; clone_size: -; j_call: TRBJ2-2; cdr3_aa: CASSLGSSNTGELFF; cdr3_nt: TGCGCCAGCAGCTTGGGCAGTTCGAACACCGGGGAGCTGTTTTTT
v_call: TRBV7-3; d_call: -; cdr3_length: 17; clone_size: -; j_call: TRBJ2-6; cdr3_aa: CASSLYPTTSGANVLTF; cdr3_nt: TGTGCCAGCAGCTTATATCCAACAACCTCTGGGGCCAACGTCCTGACTTTC
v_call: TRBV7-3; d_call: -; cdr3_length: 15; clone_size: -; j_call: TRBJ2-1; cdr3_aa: CASSLTRVRYNEQFF; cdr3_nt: TGTGCCAGCAGCTTAACGCGGGTGAGATACAATGAGCAGTTCTTC
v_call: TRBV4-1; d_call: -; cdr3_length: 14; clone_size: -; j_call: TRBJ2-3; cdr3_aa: CASSQGANTDTQYF; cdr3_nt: TGCGCCAGCAGCCAAGGCGCAAACACAGATACGCAGTATTTT
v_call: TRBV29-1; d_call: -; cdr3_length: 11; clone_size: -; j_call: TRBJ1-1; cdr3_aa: CSSLTSAEAFF; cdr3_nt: TGCAGCTCCCTCACTTCGGCTGAAGCTTTCTTT
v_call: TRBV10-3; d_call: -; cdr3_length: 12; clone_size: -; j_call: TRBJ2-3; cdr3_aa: CAISEAADTQYF; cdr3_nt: TGTGCCATCAGTGAGGCGGCAGATACGCAGTATTTT
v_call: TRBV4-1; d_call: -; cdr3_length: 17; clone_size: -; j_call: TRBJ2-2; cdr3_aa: CASSQAISRVKTGELFF; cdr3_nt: TGCGCCAGCAGCCAAGCAATATCCAGGGTGAAAACCGGGGAGCTGTTTTTT
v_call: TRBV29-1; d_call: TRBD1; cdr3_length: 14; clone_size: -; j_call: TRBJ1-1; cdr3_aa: CSVAAGQGMGEAFF; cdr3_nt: TGCAGCGTTGCGGCGGGACAGGGTATGGGTGAAGCTTTCTTT
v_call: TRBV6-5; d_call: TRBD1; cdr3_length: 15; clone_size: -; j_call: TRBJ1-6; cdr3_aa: CASRSGTGLNSPLHF; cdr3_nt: TGTGCCAGCAGGTCGGGGACAGGGCTGAATTCACCCCTCCACTTT